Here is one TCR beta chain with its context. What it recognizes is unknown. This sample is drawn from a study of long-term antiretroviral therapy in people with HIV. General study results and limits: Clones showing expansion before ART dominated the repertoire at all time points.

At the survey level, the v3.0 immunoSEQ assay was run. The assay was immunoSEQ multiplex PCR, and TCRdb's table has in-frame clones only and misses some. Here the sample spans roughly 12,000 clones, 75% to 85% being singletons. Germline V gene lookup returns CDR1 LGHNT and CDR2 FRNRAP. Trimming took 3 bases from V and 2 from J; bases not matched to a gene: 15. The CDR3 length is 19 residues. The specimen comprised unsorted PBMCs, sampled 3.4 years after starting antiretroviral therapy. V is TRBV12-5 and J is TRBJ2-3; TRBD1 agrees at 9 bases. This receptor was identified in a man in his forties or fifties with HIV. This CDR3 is CASGFLLGTGRSHTDTQYF. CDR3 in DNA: TGTGCTAGTGGTTTCTTACTTGGGACAGGGCGTTCACACACAGATACGCAGTATTTT. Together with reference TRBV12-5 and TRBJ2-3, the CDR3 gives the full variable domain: DARVTQTPRHKVTEMGQEVTMRCQPILGHNTVFWYRQTMMQGLELLAYFRNRAPLDDSGMPKDRFSAEMPDATLATLKIQPSEPRDSAVYFCASGFLLGTGRSHTDTQYFGPGTRLTVL.